These T cell receptor beta chains were read from a single sample in a study of T cell responses to AZD1222 COVID-19 vaccine. TCRdb's table, derived via immunoSEQ multiplex PCR, lists solely in-frame clones and lacks some. The sample lists some 130,000 clones; over 75% were seen once. The sequencing here drew on peripheral blood, taken on day 0 of AZD1222 vaccination. These receptor sequences come from an adult in good health. Each CDR3 is given with its conserved first and last residue. A D gene is named only where the DNA matches it firmly.

v_call d_call cdr3_aa
TRBV11-1 TRBD1 CASSLGGQGGDTQYF
TRBV11-3 NA CASSLRGEGRLSGELFF
TRBV28 TRBD2 CASRGTSGSDSYEQYF
TRBV15 TRBD1 CATSGDRVIDQPQHF
TRBV10-3 TRBD2 CAISESAGGSYEQYF
TRBV9 NA CASSVDQEGKTQYF
TRBV19 TRBD1 CASNLRQGRNTEAFF
TRBV6-5 NA CASRRNTEAFF
TRBV25-1 NA CASSEQGGRNSPLHF
TRBV23-1 NA CASSHLGQGGEETQYF
TRBV5-1 TRBD1 CASSPSTGSETQYF
TRBV12-3/TRBV12-4 NA CASTSNQGTEAFF
TRBV18 NA CASSPPGAGAKGNTEAFF
TRBV6-5 NA CASRQGSGANVLTF
TRBV6-6 NA CASMFGDHGGELFF
TRBV27 NA CASSIWGTELNTEAFF
TRBV9 NA CASSVGGTNTIYF
TRBV9 NA CASSVGALSGTDTQYF
TRBV6-5 NA CASSYTATNEKLFF
TRBV11-2 TRBD2 CASSSKGREGTDTQYF
TRBV5-1 NA CASSLTPLNTGELFF
TRBV7-9 NA CASSLHGQGNTEAFF
TRBV24-1 NA CATSDSQGDSNQPQHF